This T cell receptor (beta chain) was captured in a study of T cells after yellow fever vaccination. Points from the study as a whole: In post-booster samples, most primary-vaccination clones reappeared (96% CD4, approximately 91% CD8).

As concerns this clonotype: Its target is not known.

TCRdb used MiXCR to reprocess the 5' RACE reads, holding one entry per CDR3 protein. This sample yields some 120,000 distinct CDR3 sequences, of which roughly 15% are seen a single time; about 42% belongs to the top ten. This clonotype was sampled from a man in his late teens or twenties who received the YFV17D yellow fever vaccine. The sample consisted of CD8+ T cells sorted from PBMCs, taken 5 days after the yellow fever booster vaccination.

This CDR3 is CASSSLALSGGFTGELFF. The CDR3, as DNA: TGTGCCAGCAGCTCCCTCGCCCTTAGCGGGGGTTTCACCGGGGAGCTGTTTTTT. This chain joins TRBV7-9 and TRBJ2-2; 9 nucleotides match TRBD2. The CDR3 contains 18 residues. Per germline, CDR1 SEHNR and CDR2 FQNEAQ (reference sequence). Germline trimming cut 4 bases from V and 4 bases from J; bases unmatched to any gene: 13.